This TCR beta chain was profiled in a study of blood T cell repertoires in COVID-19. Study summary: The analysed material was cDNA or gDNA that came from T cells, B-cell-depleted T cells, or PBMCs.

This clone appeared a single time. Original data processing: How many nucleated cells were present was estimated from reference gene primer amplification. Clones were read by immunoSEQ multiplex PCR, and TCRdb kept only the in-frame ones, dropping some. V, J and clone size derive from that table, while D and trimming were established from the DNA sequence. The table records approximately 60,000 clones, roughly 84% of them present only once. The CDR3 has 13 residues. Germline V gene sequence: CDR1 LGHDT, CDR2 YNNKEL (reference sequence). The junction had 2 bases not matched to a gene; V was cut back by 8 bases and J by 4 bases.

Sequenced material: peripheral blood. The rearrangement uses TRBV3-1 (or the pseudogene TRBV3-2) and TRBJ2-3, with 11 bases matching TRBD1. The source is a man between 65 and 80 years old with active COVID-19. This chain's CDR3 is CASGDRGSDTQYF. The CDR3 bases are TGTGCCAGCGGGGACAGGGGGTCAGATACGCAGTATTTT.